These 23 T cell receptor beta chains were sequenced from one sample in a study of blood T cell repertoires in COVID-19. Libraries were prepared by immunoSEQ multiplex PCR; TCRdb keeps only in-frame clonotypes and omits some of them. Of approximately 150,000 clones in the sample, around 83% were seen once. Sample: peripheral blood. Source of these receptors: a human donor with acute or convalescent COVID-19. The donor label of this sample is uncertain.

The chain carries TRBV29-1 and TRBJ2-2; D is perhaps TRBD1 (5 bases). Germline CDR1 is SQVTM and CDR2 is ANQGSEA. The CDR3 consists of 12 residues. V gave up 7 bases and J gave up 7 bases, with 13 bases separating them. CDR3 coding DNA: TGCAGCGCACGCCAGGGCGGCGGGGAGCTGTTTTTT. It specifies CSARQGGGELFF.

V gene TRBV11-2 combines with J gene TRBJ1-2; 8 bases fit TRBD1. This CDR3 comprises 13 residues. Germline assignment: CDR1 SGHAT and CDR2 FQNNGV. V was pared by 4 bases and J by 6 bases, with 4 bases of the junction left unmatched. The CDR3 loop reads CASSSDRAHGYTF. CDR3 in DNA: TGTGCCAGCAGCTCGGACAGGGCTCATGGCTACACCTTC.

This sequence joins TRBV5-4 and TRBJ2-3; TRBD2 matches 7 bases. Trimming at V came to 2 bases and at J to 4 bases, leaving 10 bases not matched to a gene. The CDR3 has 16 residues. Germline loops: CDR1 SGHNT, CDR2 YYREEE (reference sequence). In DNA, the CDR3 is TGTGCCAGCAGCTTAATGGCCAGTGGGAGGGCAGATACGCAGTATTTT. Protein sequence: CASSLMASGRADTQYF.

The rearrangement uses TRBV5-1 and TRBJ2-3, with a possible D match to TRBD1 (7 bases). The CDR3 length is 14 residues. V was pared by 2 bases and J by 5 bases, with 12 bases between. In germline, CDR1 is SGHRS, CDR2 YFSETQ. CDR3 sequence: CASSFQGGEDTQYF. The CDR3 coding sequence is TGCGCCAGCAGCTTCCAGGGGGGCGAAGATACGCAGTATTTT.

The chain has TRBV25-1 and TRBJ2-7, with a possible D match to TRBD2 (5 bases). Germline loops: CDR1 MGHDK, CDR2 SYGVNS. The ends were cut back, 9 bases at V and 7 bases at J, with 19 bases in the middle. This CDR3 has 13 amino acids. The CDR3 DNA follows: TGTGCCAGTAAAAAAAGTGGCGGGCGGGAGCAGTACTTC. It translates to CASKKSGGREQYF.

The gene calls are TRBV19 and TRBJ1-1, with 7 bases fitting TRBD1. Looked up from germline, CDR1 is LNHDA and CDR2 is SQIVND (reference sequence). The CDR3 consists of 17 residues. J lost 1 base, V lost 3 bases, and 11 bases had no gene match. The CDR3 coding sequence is TGTGCCAGTAGTATCACCGGGACAGAGCCTAGGAACACTGAAGCTTTCTTT. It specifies CASSITGTEPRNTEAFF.

CDR3: CASRGQEDQPQHF. Here the CDR3 DNA reads TGTGCCAGCAGAGGCCAAGAGGATCAGCCCCAGCATTTT. The V call is TRBV12-3 or TRBV12-4, the J call TRBJ1-5, with D hard to call. Trimming pared 6 bases from V and 5 bases from J, leaving 11 bases between. The CDR3 is 13 residues long.

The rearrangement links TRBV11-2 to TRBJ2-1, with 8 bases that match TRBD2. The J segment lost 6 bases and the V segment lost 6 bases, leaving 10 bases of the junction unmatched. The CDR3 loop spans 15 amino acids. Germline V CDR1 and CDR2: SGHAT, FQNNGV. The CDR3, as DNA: TGTGCCAGCAGTACCTTTAGCGGGAAGGGCAATGAGCAGTTCTTC. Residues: CASSTFSGKGNEQFF.

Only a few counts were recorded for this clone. The CDR3 reads CASSQGPTGGGTPYTQYF. CDR3 DNA sequence: TGTGCCAGCAGCCAAGGACCTACAGGGGGCGGGACTCCGTATACGCAGTATTTT. The V gene is TRBV3-1 (or the pseudogene TRBV3-2), the J gene TRBJ2-3; 9 nucleotides line up with TRBD1. In germline, CDR1 is LGHDT, CDR2 YNNKEL (reference sequence). V lost 1 base and J lost 7; bases outside the gene matches: 15. The CDR3 spans 18 residues.

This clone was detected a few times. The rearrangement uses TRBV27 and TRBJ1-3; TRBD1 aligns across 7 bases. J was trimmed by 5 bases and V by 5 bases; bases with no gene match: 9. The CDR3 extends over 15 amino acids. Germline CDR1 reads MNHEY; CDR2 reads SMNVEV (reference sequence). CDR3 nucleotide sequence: TGTGCCAGCAGTCCCAAGACAGGGCGGCGAAACACCATATATTTT. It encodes CASSPKTGRRNTIYF.

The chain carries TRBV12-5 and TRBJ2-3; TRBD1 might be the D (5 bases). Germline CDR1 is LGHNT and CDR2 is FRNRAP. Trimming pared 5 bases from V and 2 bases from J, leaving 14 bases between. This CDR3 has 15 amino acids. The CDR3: CASGTTVHLTDTQYF. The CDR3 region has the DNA TGTGCTAGTGGTACGACAGTTCATCTCACAGATACGCAGTATTTT.

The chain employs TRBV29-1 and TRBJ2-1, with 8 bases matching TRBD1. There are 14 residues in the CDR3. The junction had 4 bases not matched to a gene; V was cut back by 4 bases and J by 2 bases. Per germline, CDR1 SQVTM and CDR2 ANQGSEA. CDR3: CSVVGDRTYNEQFF. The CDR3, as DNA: TGCAGCGTTGTGGGGGACAGGACCTACAATGAGCAGTTCTTC.

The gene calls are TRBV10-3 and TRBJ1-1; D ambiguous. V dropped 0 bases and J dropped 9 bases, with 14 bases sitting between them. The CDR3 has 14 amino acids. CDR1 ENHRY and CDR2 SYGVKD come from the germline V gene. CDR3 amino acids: CAISESGRGLKAFF. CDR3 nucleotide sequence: TGTGCCATCAGTGAGTCCGGCCGGGGATTGAAAGCTTTCTTT.

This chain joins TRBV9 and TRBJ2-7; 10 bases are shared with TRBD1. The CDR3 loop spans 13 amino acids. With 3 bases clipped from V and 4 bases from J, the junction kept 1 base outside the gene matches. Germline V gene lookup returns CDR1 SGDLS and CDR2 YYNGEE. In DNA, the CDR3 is TGTGCCAGCAGCGGACAGGGGGCTTACGAGCAGTACTTC. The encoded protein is CASSGQGAYEQYF.

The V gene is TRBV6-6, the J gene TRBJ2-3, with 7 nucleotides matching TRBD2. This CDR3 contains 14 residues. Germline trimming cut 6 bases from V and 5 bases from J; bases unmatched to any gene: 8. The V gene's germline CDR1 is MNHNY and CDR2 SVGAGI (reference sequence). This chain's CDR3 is CASRSTSVIDTQYF. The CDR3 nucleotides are TGTGCCAGCAGATCTACTAGCGTCATAGATACGCAGTATTTT.

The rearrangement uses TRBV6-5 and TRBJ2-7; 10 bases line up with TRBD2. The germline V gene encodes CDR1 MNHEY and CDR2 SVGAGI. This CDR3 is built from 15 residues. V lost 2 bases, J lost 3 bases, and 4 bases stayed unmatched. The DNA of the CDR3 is TGTGCCAGCAGTTACGAACCTAGCGGGGGCTACGAGCAGTACTTC. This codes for CASSYEPSGGYEQYF.

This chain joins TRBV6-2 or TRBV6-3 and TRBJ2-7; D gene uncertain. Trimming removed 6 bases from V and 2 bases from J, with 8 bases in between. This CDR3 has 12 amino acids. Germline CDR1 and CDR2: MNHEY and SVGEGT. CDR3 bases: TGTGCCAGCAGCGGGCTTGCCTACGAGCAGTACTTC. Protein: CASSGLAYEQYF.

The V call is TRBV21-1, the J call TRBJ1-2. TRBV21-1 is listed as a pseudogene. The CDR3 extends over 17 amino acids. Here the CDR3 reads CASSKASRSPGRYGYTF. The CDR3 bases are TGTGCCAGCAGCAAAGCCTCCAGGTCTCCAGGGAGGTATGGCTACACCTTC.

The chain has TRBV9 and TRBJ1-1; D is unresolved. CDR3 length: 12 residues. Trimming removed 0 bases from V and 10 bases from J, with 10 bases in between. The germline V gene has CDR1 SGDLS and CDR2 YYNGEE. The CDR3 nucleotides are TGTGCCAGCAGCGTAGTGGCGGATGGAGCTTTCTTT. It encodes CASSVVADGAFF.

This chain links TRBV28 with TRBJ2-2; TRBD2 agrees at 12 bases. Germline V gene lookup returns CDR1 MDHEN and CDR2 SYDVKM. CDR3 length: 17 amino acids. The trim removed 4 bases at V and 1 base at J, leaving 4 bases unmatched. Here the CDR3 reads CASSSPTSGGNTGELFF. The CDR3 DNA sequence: TGTGCCAGCAGTTCCCCGACTAGCGGGGGGAACACCGGGGAGCTGTTTTTT.

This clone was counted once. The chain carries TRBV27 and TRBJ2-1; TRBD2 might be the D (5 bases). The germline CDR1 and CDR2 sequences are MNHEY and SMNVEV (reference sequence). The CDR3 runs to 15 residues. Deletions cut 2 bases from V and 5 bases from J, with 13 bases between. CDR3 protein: CASSLARAKNNEQFF. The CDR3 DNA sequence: TGTGCCAGCAGTTTAGCGAGGGCAAAGAACAATGAGCAGTTCTTC.

The CDR3 DNA follows: TGTGCCAGCCATGACAGAGGCTCTGGAAACACCATATATTTT. It specifies CASHDRGSGNTIYF. V is TRBV6-5 and J is TRBJ1-3; D may be TRBD1 (5 bases). The length of the CDR3 is 14 residues. Germline assignment: CDR1 MNHEY and CDR2 SVGAGI. Trimming left V 8 bases short and J 0 bases short, with 11 bases between.

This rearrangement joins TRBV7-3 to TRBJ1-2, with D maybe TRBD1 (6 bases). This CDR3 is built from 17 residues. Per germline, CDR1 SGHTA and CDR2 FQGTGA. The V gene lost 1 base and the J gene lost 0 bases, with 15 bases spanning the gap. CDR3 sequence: CASSLSGPRGANYGYTF. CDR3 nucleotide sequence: TGTGCCAGCAGCTTAAGTGGGCCCAGGGGTGCTAACTATGGCTACACCTTC.